This entry lists 19 T cell receptor beta chains sequenced from one sample in a study of CD8+CD57+ T cells in acquired aplastic anemia. Sequencing involved patients with CD8+CD57+ cell expansion previously shown by flow cytometry. The template for TCR beta VDJ and CDR3 sequence profiling was genomic DNA. TCRdb recomputed calls from the reads with MiXCR, one row per CDR3 protein. Of a few hundred thousand distinct CDR3 sequences detected, roughly 82% appear once; the ten largest clones hold approximately 42%. Sequencing was done on a sample of sorted CD4+, CD8+, or CD8+CD57+ T cells (not recorded which) from PBMCs. The receptor source for this set is a human donor with aplastic anemia.

J is TRBJ2-7 and V is TRBV9, with 7 bases that match TRBD2. Germline CDR1 and CDR2: SGDLS and YYNGEE. The J segment lost 1 base and the V segment lost 4 bases, leaving 5 bases of the junction unmatched. The CDR3 totals 14 residues. CDR3 sequence: CASSSGTISYEQYF. The DNA of the CDR3 is TGTGCCAGCAGCTCCGGGACTATTTCCTACGAGCAGTACTTC.

A remark on this clonotype: One end of the junction fails to match germline, which may point to a read error. The chain recombines TRBV9 with TRBJ2-7; D tentatively fits TRBD1 or TRBD2 (5 bases each). The germline V gene has CDR1 SGDLS and CDR2 YYNGEE. CDR3 size: 14 residues. Here the CDR3 reads CASSTGTARNEQHF. The CDR3, as DNA: TGTGCCAGCAGCACCGGGACCGCCCGAAACGAGCAGCACTTC.

As regards this clonotype: The limits of the CDR3 on the DNA are not certain, so only TCRdb's listed CDR3 is given. The chain links TRBV19 to TRBJ2-7. CDR1 LNHDA and CDR2 SQIVND come from the germline V gene (reference sequence). The CDR3 length is 14 residues, termini included. CDR3 in amino acids: CASSVGNGAYNEYF.

The genes are TRBV7-9 and TRBJ2-3, with D perhaps matching TRBD1 or TRBD2 (6 bases each). Deletions cut 3 bases from V and 11 bases from J, with 18 bases between. Germline CDR1 is SEHNR and CDR2 is FQNEAQ (reference sequence). The CDR3 is 14 residues long. This CDR3 reads CASSFAGEAYEQYF. The CDR3 DNA reads as TGTGCCAGCAGCTTTGCAGGGGAGGCCTACGAGCAGTATTTT.

Remarks on this clonotype: One end of the junction does not line up with germline, which may come from a read error. This chain joins TRBV9 and TRBJ2-3; perhaps TRBD2 as D (7 bases). CDR3 length: 13 amino acids. The germline V gene has CDR1 SGDLS and CDR2 YYNGEE. The CDR3 region has the DNA TGTGCCAGCAGGGAACTGGGGGGGCAGAACCAGGAGTTT. Its translation is CASRELGGQNQEF.

Comments on this clonotype: The conserved final phenylalanine or tryptophan is absent from the CDR3, which likely points to a read error. The DNA is omitted, as the CDR3 cannot be located on it reliably, and the CDR3 follows TCRdb's listing. V usage is TRBV9 and J usage is TRBJ1-2. CDR1 SGDLS and CDR2 YYNGEE come from the germline V gene. Counting both end residues, the CDR3 totals 13 amino acids. CDR3 sequence: CASSPGPSGDNEH.

The rearrangement joins TRBV15 to TRBJ2-5; 7 nucleotides align to TRBD2. Germline CDR1 reads LNHNV; CDR2 reads YYDKDF (reference sequence). CDR3 size: 14 residues. V lost 5 bases, J lost 11 bases, and 14 bases stayed unmatched. The CDR3 spells CATSGGGLADAQYF. The DNA of the CDR3 is TGTGCCACCAGCGGCGGGGGTCTAGCAGACGCGCAGTACTTC.

V usage is TRBV7-9 and J usage is TRBJ1-2; D is ambiguous. The CDR3 is made up of 13 amino acids. The V gene's germline CDR1 is SEHNR and CDR2 FQNEAQ (reference sequence). V was cut by 5 bases and J by 7 bases, with 14 bases left in between. The DNA for the CDR3 is TGTGCCAGCAGCCCTCTGAACTCGATTGGCTACACCTTC. Its translation is CASSPLNSIGYTF.

The chain links TRBV7-3 to TRBJ2-7; the D is unclear. The CDR3 totals 18 residues. Germline V gives CDR1 SGHTA, CDR2 FQGTGA. Between the trimmed V and J ends, which lost 3 bases and 3 bases, there was a span of 24 bases. Here the CDR3 reads CASSLSSYSSPLHYEQYV. The CDR3, as DNA: TGTGCCAGCAGCTTGAGTTCCTATAGTTCACCCCTTCACTACGAGCAGTACGTC.

The chain recombines TRBV7-3 with TRBJ2-7; no definite D call. There are 18 residues in the CDR3. The V end lost 2 bases, the J end lost 3 bases, and 23 bases lay between the germline ends. Germline-derived CDR1 and CDR2 are SGHTA and FQGTGA. CDR3 residues: CASSLHRAYEHHFYEQYV. The CDR3 DNA is TGTGCCAGCAGCTTACACCGAGCCTACGAACACCACTTCTACGAGCAGTACGTC.

The chain combines TRBV7-3 with TRBJ2-7; D ambiguous. Per the germline V gene, CDR1 is SGHTA and CDR2 is FQGTGA. The V and J ends lost 8 bases and 1 base respectively, with 27 bases between them. The CDR3 contains 18 residues. For the CDR3, the DNA is TGTGCCAGCTCATTTCATCCCAACGCGGTTGAACATTCCTACGAGCAGTACGTC. It specifies CASSFHPNAVEHSYEQYV.

This chain uses TRBV7-2 with TRBJ1-2; a weak D match, TRBD1 (6 bases). This CDR3 is built from 16 residues. Germline loops: CDR1 SGHTA, CDR2 FQGNSA. Deletions cut 3 bases from V and 9 bases from J, with 23 bases between. CDR3 DNA sequence: TGTGCCAGCAGCTTGACGGGGGGCGCCGTCGATGGCTGCTACACCTTC. Amino acid sequence: CASSLTGGAVDGCYTF.

The table lists this clonotype with a count of one. This sequence joins TRBV25-1 and TRBJ2-3, with a weak D call TRBD1 (6 bases). The germline gives CDR1 MGHDK, CDR2 SYGVNS. The CDR3 sequence is 18 residues long. V was cut by 3 bases and J by 0 bases, with 19 bases left in between. CDR3 region: CASSDGPRGPYSTDTQYF. CDR3 nucleotide sequence: TGTGCCAGCAGTGATGGTCCCAGGGGTCCCTATAGCACAGATACGCAGTATTTT.

This chain connects TRBV9 to TRBJ1-1; D not certain. Deletions cut 4 bases from V and 11 bases from J, with 24 bases between. Germline CDR1 reads SGDLS; CDR2 reads YYNGEE. This CDR3 is built from 15 residues. This CDR3 reads CASSFQLAGYNNAFF. In DNA form, the CDR3 reads TGTGCCAGCAGCTTCCAACTGGCGGGGTACAACAATGCTTTCTTT.

By share, this clonotype counts as medium-sized. The chain uses TRBV27 and TRBJ2-7; D uncertain. The CDR3 is 14 residues long. CDR1 is MNHEY and CDR2 is SMNVEV in the germline V gene (reference sequence). V lost 6 bases to trimming and J lost 3 bases, with 15 bases between them. CDR3 DNA sequence: TGTGCCAGCAGCGTTGGTGGGCAGTTCTACGAGCAGTACTTC. Translation: CASSVGGQFYEQYF.

Concerning this clonotype: One end of the junction is discordant with germline, which a read error may explain. The rearrangement links TRBV7-7 to TRBJ2-7, with D tentatively TRBD2 (6 bases). Germline V gene lookup returns CDR1 SSHAT and CDR2 FNYEAQ (reference sequence). The CDR3 has 14 residues. DNA of the CDR3: TGTGCTAGCAGCCAGACCGGGAGCGATTATGAGCAGTACTTC. Translating gives CASSQTGSDYEQYF.

Concerning this clonotype: As the CDR3 is not closed by the conserved phenylalanine or tryptophan, this likely results from a read error. J is TRBJ2-1 and V is TRBV19; TRBD1 or TRBD2 may be the D gene (7 bases each). Trimming pared 3 bases from V and 11 bases from J, leaving 23 bases between. The CDR3 is 16 residues long. Per germline, CDR1 LNHDA and CDR2 SQIVND (reference sequence). CDR3 in amino acids: CASSIERSGDSEQQFV. Here the CDR3 DNA reads TGTGCCAGTAGTATTGAAAGAAGCGGGGACAGTGAGCAGCAGTTCGTC.

CDR3 nucleotides: TGTGCCAGCAGCTGGGGACCAGGCGGAACAGCTCTCTCCACCTTC. As protein: CASSWGPGGTALSTF. This chain uses TRBV7-2 with TRBJ1-2, with D perhaps matching TRBD1 (5 bases). Germline assignment: CDR1 SGHTA and CDR2 FQGNSA. The CDR3 is 15 residues long. Trimming took off 4 bases at V and 13 bases at J, with 25 bases between the two ends.

The chain uses TRBV7-9 and TRBJ2-7; TRBD2 aligns across 8 bases. Germline V gives CDR1 SEHNR, CDR2 FQNEAQ (reference sequence). V shed 8 bases and J 7 bases; nucleotides not matched to a gene: 10. The CDR3 runs 13 residues. This CDR3 reads CASASGGAGEQYF. DNA for the CDR3: TGTGCCAGCGCGTCCGGGGGGGCCGGGGAGCAGTACTTC.